The 5 T cell receptor beta chains presented below share a single source sample, sequenced in a study of CD8 T cells in Susac syndrome. Roughly 0.45 to 1 ug RNA was reverse transcribed with random hexamers. One entry per CDR3 protein results from TCRdb running MiXCR on the immunoSEQ multiplex PCR reads. The table has roughly 200,000 distinct CDR3 sequences, about 95% seen once; the top ten hold 0.085% to 0.11%. The specimen was CD4+ T cells from PBMCs. The receptors come from a human donor in good health.

The chain recombines TRBV4-2 with TRBJ1-5; the D is unclear. The CDR3 contains 14 residues. Germline V gene sequence: CDR1 LGHNA, CDR2 YNFKEQ. Between the trimmed V and J ends, which lost 0 bases and 3 bases, there was a span of 6 bases. The CDR3 coding sequence is TGTGCCAGCAGCCAAGATTCCCTCAATCAGCCCCAGCATTTT. This encodes CASSQDSLNQPQHF.

J is TRBJ2-5 and V is TRBV7-9; 7 bases are a match to TRBD1. V shed 5 bases and J 5 bases; nucleotides not matched to a gene: 8. The CDR3 contains 14 residues. Germline values: CDR1 SEHNR, CDR2 FQNEAQ (reference sequence). The CDR3 spells CASSNRQGWETQYF. DNA of the CDR3: TGTGCCAGCAGCAACAGACAGGGCTGGGAGACCCAGTACTTC.

The V and J genes are TRBV3-1 and TRBJ2-3; D gene ambiguous. V was shortened by 0 bases and J by 6 bases, with 13 bases between the two germline ends. This CDR3 has 15 amino acids. The germline V gene has CDR1 LGHDT and CDR2 YNNKEL (reference sequence). CDR3 nucleotide sequence: TGTGCCAGCAGCCAAGATCCCACTGCTCATGATACGCAGTATTTT. Its protein product is CASSQDPTAHDTQYF.

This chain connects TRBV3-1 to TRBJ2-3; 7 nucleotides align to TRBD2. The CDR3 covers 15 residues. Trimming removed 0 bases from V and 4 bases from J; junction bases left unmatched: 4. Germline CDR1 is LGHDT and CDR2 is YNNKEL (reference sequence). The CDR3 region has the DNA TGTGCCAGCAGCCAAGATCTAGCGGTCTCAGATACGCAGTATTTT. This gives the protein CASSQDLAVSDTQYF.

The V and J genes are TRBV9 and TRBJ2-7; 7 bases match TRBD1. The germline gives CDR1 SGDLS, CDR2 YYNGEE. V gave up 3 bases and J gave up 3 bases; unmatched junction bases: 6. The CDR3 consists of 14 residues. The CDR3 spells CASSATGTDYEQYF. The CDR3 DNA reads TGTGCCAGCAGCGCGACCGGGACAGACTACGAGCAGTACTTC.